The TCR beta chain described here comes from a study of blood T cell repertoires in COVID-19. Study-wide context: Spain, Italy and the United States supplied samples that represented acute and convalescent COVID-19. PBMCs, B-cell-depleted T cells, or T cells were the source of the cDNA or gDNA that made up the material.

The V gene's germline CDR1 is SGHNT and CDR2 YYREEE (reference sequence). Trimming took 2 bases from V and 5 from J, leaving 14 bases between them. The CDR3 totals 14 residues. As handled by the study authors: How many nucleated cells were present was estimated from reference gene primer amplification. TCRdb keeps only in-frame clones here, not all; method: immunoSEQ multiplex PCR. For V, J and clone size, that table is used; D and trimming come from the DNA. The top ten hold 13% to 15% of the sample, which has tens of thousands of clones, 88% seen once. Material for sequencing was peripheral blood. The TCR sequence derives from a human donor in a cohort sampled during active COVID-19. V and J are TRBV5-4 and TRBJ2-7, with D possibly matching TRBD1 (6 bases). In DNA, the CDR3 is TGTGCCAGCAGCTTACCAACAGGGTCCCACGAGCAGTACTTC. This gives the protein CASSLPTGSHEQYF. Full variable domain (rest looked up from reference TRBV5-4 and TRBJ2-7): ETGVTQSPTHLIKTRGQQVTLRCSSQSGHNTVSWYQQALGQGPQFIFQYYREEENGRGNFPPRFSGLQFPNYSSELNVNALELDDSALYLCASSLPTGSHEQYFGPGTRLTVT.